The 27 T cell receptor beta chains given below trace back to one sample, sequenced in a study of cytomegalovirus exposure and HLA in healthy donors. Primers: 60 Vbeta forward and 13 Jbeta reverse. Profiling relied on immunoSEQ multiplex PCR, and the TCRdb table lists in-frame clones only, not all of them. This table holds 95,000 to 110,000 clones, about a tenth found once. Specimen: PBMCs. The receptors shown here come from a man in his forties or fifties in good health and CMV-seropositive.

In nucleotides, the CDR3 is TGTGCCAGCAGTTCTTTCTACAATGAGCAGTTCTTC. Protein product: CASSSFYNEQFF. The chain employs TRBV28 and TRBJ2-1; D remains ambiguous. The CDR3 length is 12 residues. V gave up 4 bases and J gave up 3 bases, with 4 bases separating them. Germline lookup yields CDR1 MDHEN and CDR2 SYDVKM.

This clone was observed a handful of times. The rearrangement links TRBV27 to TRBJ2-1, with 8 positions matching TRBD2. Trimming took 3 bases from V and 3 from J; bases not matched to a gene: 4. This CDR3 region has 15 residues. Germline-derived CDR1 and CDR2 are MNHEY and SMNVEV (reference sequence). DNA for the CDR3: TGTGCCAGCAGTTTGGTAGCGGGAAGCTACAATGAGCAGTTCTTC. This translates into CASSLVAGSYNEQFF.

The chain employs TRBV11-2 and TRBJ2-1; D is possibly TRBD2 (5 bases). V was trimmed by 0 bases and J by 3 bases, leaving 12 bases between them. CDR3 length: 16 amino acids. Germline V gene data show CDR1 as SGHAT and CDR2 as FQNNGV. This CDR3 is CASSLEGRGFYNEQFF. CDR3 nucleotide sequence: TGTGCCAGCAGCTTAGAGGGTAGAGGGTTCTACAATGAGCAGTTCTTC. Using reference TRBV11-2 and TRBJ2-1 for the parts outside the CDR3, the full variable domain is EAGVAQSPRYKIIEKRQSVAFWCNPISGHATLYWYQQILGQGPKLLIQFQNNGVVDDSQLPKDRFSAERLKGVDSTLKIQPAKLEDSAVYLCASSLEGRGFYNEQFFGPGTRLTVL.

CDR3 DNA sequence: TGTGCCAGCTCAAATTTGACGGCGCCACTAAAGAATGAAAAACTGTTTTTT. It yields the protein CASSNLTAPLKNEKLFF. The chain recombines TRBV18 with TRBJ1-4; D gene uncertain. The CDR3 has 17 residues. Germline assignment: CDR1 KGHSH and CDR2 LQKENI. Trimming pared 5 bases from V and 5 bases from J, leaving 21 bases between. The full variable domain, completed using reference TRBV18 and TRBJ1-4, is NAGVMQNPRHLVRRRGQEARLRCSPMKGHSHVYWYRQLPEEGLKFMVYLQKENIIDESGMPKERFSAEFPKEGPSILRIQQVVRGDSAAYFCASSNLTAPLKNEKLFFGSGTQLSVL.

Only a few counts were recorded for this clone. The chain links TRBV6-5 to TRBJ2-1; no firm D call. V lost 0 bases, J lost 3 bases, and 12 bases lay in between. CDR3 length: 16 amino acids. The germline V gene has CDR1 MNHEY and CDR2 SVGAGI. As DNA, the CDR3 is TGTGCCAGCAGTTACTCTCTAGGTTCTTTCTACAATGAGCAGTTCTTC. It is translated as CASSYSLGSFYNEQFF.

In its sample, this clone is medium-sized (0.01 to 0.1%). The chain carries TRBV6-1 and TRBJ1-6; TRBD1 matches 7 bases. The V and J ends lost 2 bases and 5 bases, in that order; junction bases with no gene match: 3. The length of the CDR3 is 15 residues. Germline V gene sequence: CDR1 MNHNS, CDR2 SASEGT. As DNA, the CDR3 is TGTGCCAGCAGTGAACAGACAGGGAATAATTCACCCCTCCACTTT. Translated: CASSEQTGNNSPLHF.

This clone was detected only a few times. The CDR3 region is CASSGLGDEQFF. CDR3 bases: TGCGCCAGCAGCGGACTTGGGGATGAGCAGTTCTTC. This chain connects TRBV5-1 to TRBJ2-1, with D perhaps matching TRBD2 (5 bases). Looked up from germline, CDR1 is SGHRS and CDR2 is YFSETQ. CDR3 size: 12 residues. V shed 4 bases and J shed 8 bases, with 10 bases lying between them.

CDR3 in amino acids: CASSQPDRETTEAFF. CDR3 nucleotide sequence: TGTGCCAGCTCACAACCGGACAGGGAAACCACTGAAGCTTTCTTT. This chain connects TRBV18 to TRBJ1-1; 8 bases match TRBD1. Germline CDR1 KGHSH, CDR2 LQKENI. The CDR3 sequence is 15 residues long. The V gene end was trimmed by 4 bases and the J gene end by 4 bases; junction bases not matched to a gene: 8.

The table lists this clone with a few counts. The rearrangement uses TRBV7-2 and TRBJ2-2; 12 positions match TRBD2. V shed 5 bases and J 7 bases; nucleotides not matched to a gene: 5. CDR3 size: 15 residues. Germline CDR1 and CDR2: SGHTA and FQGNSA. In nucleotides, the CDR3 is TGTGCCAGCAGCCCGACTAGCGGGAGTGGCGGGGAGCTGTTTTTT. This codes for CASSPTSGSGGELFF.

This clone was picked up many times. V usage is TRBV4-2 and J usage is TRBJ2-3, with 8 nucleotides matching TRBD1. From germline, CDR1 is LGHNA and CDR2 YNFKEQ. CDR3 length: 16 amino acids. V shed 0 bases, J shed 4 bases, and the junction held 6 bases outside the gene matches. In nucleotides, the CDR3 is TGTGCCAGCAGCCAAGAACTCACAGGGGGTTCAGATACGCAGTATTTT. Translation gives CASSQELTGGSDTQYF.

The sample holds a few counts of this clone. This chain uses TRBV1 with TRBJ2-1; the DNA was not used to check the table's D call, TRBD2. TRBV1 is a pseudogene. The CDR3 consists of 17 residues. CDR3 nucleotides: TGCACCAGCAGCTTGGGGACTAGCGAGAGGTCCTACAATGAGCAGTTCTTC. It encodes CTSSLGTSERSYNEQFF.

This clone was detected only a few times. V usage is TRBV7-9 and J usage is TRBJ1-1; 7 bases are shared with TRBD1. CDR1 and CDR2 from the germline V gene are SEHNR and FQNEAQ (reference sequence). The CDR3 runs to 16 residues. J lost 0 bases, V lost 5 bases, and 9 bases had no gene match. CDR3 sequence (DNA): TGTGCCAGCAGCCCGAAGGGGGCGGGGCTGAACACTGAAGCTTTCTTT. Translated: CASSPKGAGLNTEAFF. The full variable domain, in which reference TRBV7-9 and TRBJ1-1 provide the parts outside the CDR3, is DTGVSQNPRHKITKRGQNVTFRCDPISEHNRLYWYRQTLGQGPEFLTYFQNEAQLEKSRLLSDRFSAERPKGSFSTLEIQRTEQGDSAMYLCASSPKGAGLNTEAFFGQGTRLTVV.

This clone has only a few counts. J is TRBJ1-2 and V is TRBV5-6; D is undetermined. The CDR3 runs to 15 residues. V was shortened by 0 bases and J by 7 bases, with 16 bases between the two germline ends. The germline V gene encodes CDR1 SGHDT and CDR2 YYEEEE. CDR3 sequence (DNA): TGTGCCAGCAGCTTGGTAGGACGGGAGGATGGTGGCTACACCTTC. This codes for CASSLVGREDGGYTF.

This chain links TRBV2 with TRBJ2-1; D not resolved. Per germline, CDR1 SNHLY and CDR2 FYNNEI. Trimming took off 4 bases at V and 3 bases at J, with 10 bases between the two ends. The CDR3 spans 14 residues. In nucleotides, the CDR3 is TGTGCCAGCAGTGCCCCCTCTAACTACAATGAGCAGTTCTTC. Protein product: CASSAPSNYNEQFF. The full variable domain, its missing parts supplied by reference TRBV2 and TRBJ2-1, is EPEVTQTPSHQVTQMGQEVILRCVPISNHLYFYWYRQILGQKVEFLVSFYNNEISEKSEIFDDQFSVERPDGSNFTLKIRSTKLEDSAMYFCASSAPSNYNEQFFGPGTRLTVL.

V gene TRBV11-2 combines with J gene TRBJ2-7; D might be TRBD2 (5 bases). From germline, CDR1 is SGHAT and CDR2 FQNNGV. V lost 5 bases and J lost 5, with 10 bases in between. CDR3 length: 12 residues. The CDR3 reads CASSHTEDEQYF. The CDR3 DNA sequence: TGTGCCAGCAGCCACACGGAGGACGAGCAGTACTTC.

CDR3 loop: CASREDAGTEQFF. The CDR3 DNA sequence: TGTGCCAGCAGGGAGGATGCGGGTACTGAGCAGTTCTTC. The chain uses TRBV6-5 and TRBJ2-1; possible D gene TRBD2, 5 bases. This CDR3 has 13 amino acids. Trimming shortened V by 6 bases and J by 9 bases, and 15 bases separated the two germline ends. Germline CDR1 MNHEY, CDR2 SVGAGI.

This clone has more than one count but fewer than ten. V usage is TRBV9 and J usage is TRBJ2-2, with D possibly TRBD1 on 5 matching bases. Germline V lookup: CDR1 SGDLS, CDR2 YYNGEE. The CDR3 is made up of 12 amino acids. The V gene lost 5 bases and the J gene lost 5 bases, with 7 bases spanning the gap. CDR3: CASRGPTGELFF. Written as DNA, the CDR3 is TGTGCCAGCAGGGGGCCGACCGGGGAGCTGTTTTTT.

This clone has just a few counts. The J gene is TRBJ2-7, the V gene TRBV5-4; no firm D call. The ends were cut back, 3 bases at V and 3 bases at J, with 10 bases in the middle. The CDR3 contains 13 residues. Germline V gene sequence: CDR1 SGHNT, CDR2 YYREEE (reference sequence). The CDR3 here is CASSSPPVYEQYF. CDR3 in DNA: TGTGCCAGCAGCTCTCCCCCGGTCTACGAGCAGTACTTC.

In nucleotides, the CDR3 is TGTGCCAGCTCAGGACTAGCTCATTTTGAGCAGTTCTTC. Its protein is CASSGLAHFEQFF. The rearrangement links TRBV11-2 to TRBJ2-1, with TRBD2 matching 8 bases. The CDR3 runs 13 residues. Germline CDR1 reads SGHAT; CDR2 reads FQNNGV. V shed 8 bases, J shed 9 bases, and the junction held 9 bases outside the gene matches.

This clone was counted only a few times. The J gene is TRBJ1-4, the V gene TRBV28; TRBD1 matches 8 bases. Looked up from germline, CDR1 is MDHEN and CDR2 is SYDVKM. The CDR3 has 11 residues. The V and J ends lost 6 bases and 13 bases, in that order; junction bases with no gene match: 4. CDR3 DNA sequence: TGTGCCAGCAGCGGAGGGACAGGACTGTTTTTT. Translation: CASSGGTGLFF. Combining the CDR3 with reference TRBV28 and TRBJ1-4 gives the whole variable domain DVKVTQSSRYLVKRTGEKVFLECVQDMDHENMFWYRQDPGLGLRLIYFSYDVKMKEKGDIPEGYSVSREKKERFSLILESASTNQTSMYLCASSGGTGLFFGSGTQLSVL.

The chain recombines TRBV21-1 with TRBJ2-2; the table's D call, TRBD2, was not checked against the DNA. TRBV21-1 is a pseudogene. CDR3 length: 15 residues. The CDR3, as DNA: TGTGCCAGCAGCCGGGGCGGGAGCCCAGCCGGGGAGCTGTTTTTT. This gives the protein CASSRGGSPAGELFF.

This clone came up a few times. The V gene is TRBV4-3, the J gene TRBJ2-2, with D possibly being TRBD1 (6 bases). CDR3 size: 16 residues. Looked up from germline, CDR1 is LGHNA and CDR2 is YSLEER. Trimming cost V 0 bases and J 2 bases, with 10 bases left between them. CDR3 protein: CASSQEGTPNTGELFF. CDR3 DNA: TGCGCCAGCAGCCAAGAAGGGACACCAAACACCGGGGAGCTGTTTTTT.

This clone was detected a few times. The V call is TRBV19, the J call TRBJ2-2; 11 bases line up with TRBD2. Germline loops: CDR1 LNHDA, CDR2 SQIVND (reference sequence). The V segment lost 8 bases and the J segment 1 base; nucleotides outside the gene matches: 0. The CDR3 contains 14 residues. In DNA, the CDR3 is TGTGCCAGTGGGACTAGCGGGAACACCGGGGAGCTGTTTTTT. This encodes CASGTSGNTGELFF.

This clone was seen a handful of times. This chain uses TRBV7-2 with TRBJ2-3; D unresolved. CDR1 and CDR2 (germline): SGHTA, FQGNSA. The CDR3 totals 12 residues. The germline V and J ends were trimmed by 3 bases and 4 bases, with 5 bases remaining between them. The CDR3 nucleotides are TGTGCCAGCAGCTTTATTTCAGATACGCAGTATTTT. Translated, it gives CASSFISDTQYF.

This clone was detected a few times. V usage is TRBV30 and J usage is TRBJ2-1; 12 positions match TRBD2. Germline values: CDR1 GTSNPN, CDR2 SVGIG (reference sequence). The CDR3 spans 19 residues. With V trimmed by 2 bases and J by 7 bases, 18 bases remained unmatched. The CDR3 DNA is TGTGCCTGGAGTCTCAACGAGACTAGCGGGAGCCCCAGCAGGAATGAGCAGTTCTTC. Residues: CAWSLNETSGSPSRNEQFF.

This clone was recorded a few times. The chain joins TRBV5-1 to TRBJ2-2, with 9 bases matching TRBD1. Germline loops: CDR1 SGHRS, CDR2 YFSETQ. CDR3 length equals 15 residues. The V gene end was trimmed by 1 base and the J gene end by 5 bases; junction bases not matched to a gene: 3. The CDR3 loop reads CASSLTGQGTGELFF. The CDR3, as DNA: TGCGCCAGCAGCTTGACGGGACAGGGTACCGGGGAGCTGTTTTTT.

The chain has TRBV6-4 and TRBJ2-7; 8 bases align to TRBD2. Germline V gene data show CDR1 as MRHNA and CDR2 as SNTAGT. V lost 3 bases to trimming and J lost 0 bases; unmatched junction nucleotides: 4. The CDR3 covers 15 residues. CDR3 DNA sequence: TGTGCCAGCAGTGAGACAAGCGGGAGCTCCTACGAGCAGTACTTC. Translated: CASSETSGSSYEQYF.